This entry is about one T cell receptor (beta chain). Its matching antigen is unknown. V was shortened by 0 bases and J by 4 bases, with 11 bases between the two germline ends. Germline assignment: CDR1 SGHRS and CDR2 YFSETQ. CDR3 length equals 16 residues. The record originates from a study of post-analysis software for immune sequencing data. Whole-study context: Included courses were relapsing-remitting and secondary progressive multiple sclerosis; progressive-relapsing multiple sclerosis was also included.

Study observations and caveats: Controls showed lower frequencies than patients for roughly five TRBV segments, and TRBV5-6, TRBV5-1 and TRBV20-1 were among these. Compared with controls, patients showed significantly lower normalized Chao1 diversity.

TCR beta libraries were prepared from cDNA with unique molecular identifiers. TCRdb processed the PCR reads anew with MiXCR; each CDR3 protein has one entry. The sample records 550,000 to 700,000 distinct CDR3 sequences, 44% being singletons. V is TRBV5-1 and J is TRBJ2-6, with D possibly called TRBD1 or TRBD2 (5 bases each). The source of this sequence is a girl aged 10 to 17 with multiple sclerosis. Material: blood. The CDR3 DNA reads TGCGCCAGCAGCTTGGGTGGGGGTCCCGGGGCCAACGTCCTGACTTTC. Protein: CASSLGGGPGANVLTF.